A selection of T cell receptor beta chains follows, all from one sample in a study of blood T cell repertoires in COVID-19. The data were produced by immunoSEQ multiplex PCR, yet TCRdb's version contains in-frame clones alone and is incomplete. The sample lists 190,000 or so clones, about 91% occurring once. Sequencing used peripheral blood. The receptors shown here come from a woman in her thirties with acute or convalescent COVID-19. Both conserved end residues are part of each CDR3. The D gene is left open where the match is weak. Some rows have no size entry. The others give once, few or many, or a class for an expanded clone.

.	TRBV9	TRBJ2-7	few	CASSVGTFSEQYF	TGTGCCAGCAGCGTAGGTACCTTCAGCGAGCAGTACTTC
TRBD1	TRBV19	TRBJ1-2	.	CASSIPGQGVEGYTF	TGTGCCAGTAGTATTCCGGGACAGGGAGTTGAAGGCTACACCTTC
.	TRBV24-1	TRBJ2-5	.	CATSDLFSGETQYF	TGTGCCACCAGTGATTTATTCTCCGGTGAGACCCAGTACTTC
.	TRBV6-1	TRBJ2-1	.	CASRESVEQFF	TGTGCCAGCCGTGAGTCGGTTGAGCAGTTCTTC
.	TRBV9	TRBJ2-7	.	CASSVSFVPYEQYF	TGTGCCAGCAGCGTATCCTTCGTTCCCTACGAGCAGTACTTC
.	TRBV7-9	TRBJ2-5	.	CASVQVGAETQYF	TGTGCCAGCGTGCAAGTGGGGGCCGAGACCCAGTACTTC
TRBD1	TRBV2	TRBJ1-3	.	CASGSRGRHTIYF	TGTGCCAGCGGGTCAAGGGGGCGGCACACCATATATTTT
.	TRBV20-1	TRBJ2-5	.	CSAGEQETQYF	TGCAGTGCCGGTGAGCAAGAGACCCAGTACTTC
.	TRBV5-1	TRBJ2-3	.	CATQMGGLTDTQYF	TGCGCCACCCAGATGGGAGGACTCACAGATACGCAGTATTTT
.	TRBV27	TRBJ2-1	.	CASSYSSHSYNEQFF	TGTGCCAGCAGTTATTCGAGTCACTCCTACAATGAGCAGTTCTTC
.	TRBV21-1	TRBJ2-3	.	CASSSLLANKTLTRQYF	TGTGCCAGCAGCAGTCTTCTAGCGAATAAAACCCTTACGCGGCAGTATTTT
TRBD1	TRBV24-1	TRBJ2-1	.	CATSDSGQGPSEQFF	TGTGCCACCAGTGATTCAGGACAGGGGCCGAGTGAGCAGTTCTTC
TRBD2	TRBV29-1	TRBJ2-2	.	CSVATSGTGELFF	TGCAGCGTTGCCACTAGCGGGACCGGGGAGCTGTTTTTT
TRBD1	TRBV2	TRBJ1-1	.	CASRETGAFNEAFF	TGTGCCAGCAGGGAAACAGGGGCGTTCAATGAAGCTTTCTTT
.	TRBV7-9	TRBJ2-3	.	CAASTNTDTQYF	TGTGCAGCATCCACTAACACAGATACGCAGTATTTT
.	TRBV7-9	TRBJ1-3	.	CASSLYQGSSGNTIYF	TGTGCCAGCAGCTTATATCAGGGGAGCTCTGGAAACACCATATATTTT
.	TRBV5-1	TRBJ1-1	many	CASSLANRNTEAFF	TGCGCCAGCAGCTTGGCCAACAGAAACACTGAAGCTTTCTTT
TRBD2	TRBV7-9	TRBJ2-3	.	CASSPRAGGADTQYF	TGTGCCAGCAGCCCCCGAGCGGGAGGTGCAGATACGCAGTATTTT
TRBD1	TRBV2	TRBJ2-2	.	CASSGQGVGELFF	TGTGCCAGCAGTGGACAGGGGGTAGGGGAGCTGTTTTTT
.	TRBV15	TRBJ2-2	.	CATSRFDRNTGELFF	TGTGCCACCAGCAGATTTGACAGGAACACCGGGGAGCTGTTTTTT
.	TRBV30	TRBJ2-5	.	CAWSVLLTETQYF	TGTGCCTGGAGTGTACTCCTAACCGAGACCCAGTACTTC
.	TRBV6-5	TRBJ2-3	.	CASMGSTDTQYF	TGTGCCAGCATGGGCAGCACAGATACGCAGTATTTT
TRBD2	TRBV6-5	TRBJ2-7	.	CATRTTGTSVEQYF	TGTGCCACCAGAACGACCGGGACTAGCGTTGAGCAGTACTTC
TRBD1	TRBV5-1	TRBJ2-7	.	CASSLRRTGPYEQYF	TGCGCCAGCAGCCTTCGGCGGACAGGGCCCTACGAGCAGTACTTC
.	TRBV20-1	TRBJ2-7	.	CSALKLDEQYF	TGCAGTGCCCTCAAACTGGACGAGCAGTACTTC
.	TRBV19	TRBJ2-1	once	CASIGRMNEQFF	TGTGCCAGTATTGGGAGGATGAATGAGCAGTTCTTC
.	TRBV4-2	TRBJ1-2	.	CASRIDRHYGYTF	TGTGCCAGCAGAATAGACAGACACTATGGCTACACCTTC
.	TRBV18	TRBJ1-3	.	CASSPGLNGNTIYF	TGTGCCAGCTCACCCGGACTAAACGGAAACACCATATATTTT
.	TRBV11-3	TRBJ2-1	few	CASSSHRDSYNEQFF	TGTGCCAGCAGCAGTCACAGGGACTCCTACAATGAGCAGTTCTTC
.	TRBV19	TRBJ2-3	.	CASSSTYGGPTDTQYF	TGTGCCAGTAGTTCCACATATGGCGGGCCCACAGATACGCAGTATTTT
.	TRBV5-6	TRBJ2-2	.	CASSLDRTTGELFF	TGTGCCAGCAGCCTCGACAGAACAACCGGGGAGCTGTTTTTT
.	TRBV12-3/TRBV12-4	TRBJ1-2	.	CASGEESYTF	TGTGCCAGCGGGGAGGAGAGCTACACCTTC
TRBD2	TRBV12-5	TRBJ2-1	few	CASGLGTSGLNEQFF	TGTGCTAGTGGTTTGGGGACTAGCGGGTTAAATGAGCAGTTCTTC
.	TRBV18	TRBJ2-7	few	CASSPHEGGEQYF	TGTGCCAGCTCACCCCACGAAGGGGGAGAGCAGTACTTC
TRBD2	TRBV5-1	TRBJ2-3	.	CASSLESSGYTQYF	TGCGCCAGCAGCTTGGAATCTAGCGGATATACGCAGTATTTT
.	TRBV7-9	TRBJ2-7	few	CASSLSPYEQYF	TGTGCCAGCAGCCTTAGCCCCTACGAGCAGTACTTC
.	TRBV5-1	TRBJ2-5	.	CASSLDRSVETQYF	TGCGCCAGCAGCTTGGACAGAAGTGTGGAGACCCAGTACTTC
TRBD1	TRBV18	TRBJ2-5	.	CASSPRTGGFETQYF	TGTGCCAGCTCACCGAGGACAGGGGGTTTTGAGACCCAGTACTTC
.	TRBV15	TRBJ1-1	.	CATSRDRGMNTEAFF	TGTGCCACCAGCAGAGATAGGGGGATGAACACTGAAGCTTTCTTT